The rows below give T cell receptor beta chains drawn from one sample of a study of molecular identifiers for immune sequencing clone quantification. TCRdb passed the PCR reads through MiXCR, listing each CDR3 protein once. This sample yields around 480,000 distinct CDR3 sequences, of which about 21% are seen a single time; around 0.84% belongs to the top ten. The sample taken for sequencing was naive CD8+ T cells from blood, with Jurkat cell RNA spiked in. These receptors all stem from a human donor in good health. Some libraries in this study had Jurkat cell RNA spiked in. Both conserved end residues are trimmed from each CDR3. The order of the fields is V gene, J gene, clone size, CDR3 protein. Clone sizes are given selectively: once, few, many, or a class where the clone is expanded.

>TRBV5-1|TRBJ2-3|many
ASSLVASGADTQY
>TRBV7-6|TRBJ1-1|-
ASSPLQGAKAEAF
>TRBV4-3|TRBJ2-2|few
ASSLGRDSGGELF
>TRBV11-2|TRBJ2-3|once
ASSRTAREMDTQY
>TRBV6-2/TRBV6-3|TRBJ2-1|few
ASSYPDEYNEQF
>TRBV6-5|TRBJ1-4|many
ASSYRGADEKLF
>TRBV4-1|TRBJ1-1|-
ASSQVLGMRAF
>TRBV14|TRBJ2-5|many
ASSQEHEGPNYEETQY
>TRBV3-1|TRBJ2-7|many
ASSPGSTYEQY
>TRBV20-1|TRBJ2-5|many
SARAWPSGGNQETQY
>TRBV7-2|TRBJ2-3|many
ASSSKTSVTDTQY
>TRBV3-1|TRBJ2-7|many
ASSPGLAGGYEQY
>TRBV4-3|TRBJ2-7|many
ASSQGTGHRYEQY
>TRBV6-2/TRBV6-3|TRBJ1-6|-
ASRNGDSPLH
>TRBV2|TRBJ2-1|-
ASSEEVKGTGGTYNEQF
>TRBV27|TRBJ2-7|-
ASSLGQRFYEQY
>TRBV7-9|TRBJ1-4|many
ASSSTGQENEKLF
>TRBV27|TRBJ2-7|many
ASSPGTGVNEQY
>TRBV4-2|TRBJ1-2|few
ASSPSVSTLRDYGYT